This T cell receptor beta chain was identified in a study of T cell repertoires in cytomegalovirus infection. In the study overall: Public signatures in TCR beta pointed to CMV infection and matching HLA type.

Points on this clonotype: What it binds is unknown.

CDR3 length: 14 residues. Germline-derived CDR1 and CDR2 are SGHDN and FVKESK. Trimming at V came to 0 bases and at J to 7 bases, leaving 4 bases not matched to a gene. Study-level findings and limits: The ex vivo response was dominated by HLA-C-restricted CMV-specific TCR beta clonotypes. The study identified carriers of CMV plus the relevant HLA from cumulative public TCR beta family frequency.

MiXCR, run by TCRdb on the reads, gives a single entry per CDR3 protein. The sample consists of around 170,000 distinct CDR3 sequences, under 20% of them appearing once. This rearrangement joins TRBV14 to TRBJ1-2; 8 bases line up with TRBD1. The receptor comes from a human donor in good health (CMV status not recorded). Some clones in this sample may be carry-over from other donors' samples. The sequencing input was CD8+ T cells from PBMCs. Written as DNA, the CDR3 is TGTGCCAGCAGCCAAGAAGCAGGGGGCTCTGGCTACACCTTC. Protein product: CASSQEAGGSGYTF.